This T cell receptor (beta chain) appears in the sequencing data of a study of T cell changes during pregnancy in multiple sclerosis. The data were produced by immunoSEQ multiplex PCR, yet TCRdb's version contains in-frame clones alone and is incomplete. The sample carries 90,000 to 95,000 clones, less than 95% recorded once. The CDR3 length is 16 residues. CDR1 and CDR2 from the germline V gene are SGHRS and YFSETQ. Trimming removed 5 bases from V and 2 bases from J; junction bases left unmatched: 9. This receptor was identified in a female donor with multiple sclerosis, enrolled in a pregnancy study. The input for sequencing was peripheral blood, taken before pregnancy. The gene calls are TRBV5-1 and TRBJ2-1; 8 nucleotides line up with TRBD2. The CDR3 here is CASSSGTRTAYNEQFF. The CDR3 nucleotides are TGCGCCAGCAGTTCCGGGACTAGGACAGCCTACAATGAGCAGTTCTTC.